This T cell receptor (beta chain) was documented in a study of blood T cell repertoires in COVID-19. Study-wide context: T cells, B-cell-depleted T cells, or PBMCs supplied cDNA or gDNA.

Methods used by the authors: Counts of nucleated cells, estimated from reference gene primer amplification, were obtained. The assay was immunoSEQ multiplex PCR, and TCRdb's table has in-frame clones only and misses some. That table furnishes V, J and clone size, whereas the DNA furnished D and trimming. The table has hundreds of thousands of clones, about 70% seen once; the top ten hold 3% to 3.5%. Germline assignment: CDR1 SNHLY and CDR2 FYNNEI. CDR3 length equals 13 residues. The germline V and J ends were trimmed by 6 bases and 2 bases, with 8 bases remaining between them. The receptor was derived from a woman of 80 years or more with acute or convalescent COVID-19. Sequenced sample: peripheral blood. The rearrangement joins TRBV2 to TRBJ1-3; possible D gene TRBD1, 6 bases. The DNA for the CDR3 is TGTGCCAGCAGGGGGGGGCCTGGAAACACCATATATTTT. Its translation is CASRGGPGNTIYF.